The 8 T cell receptor beta chains below were found in one sample sequenced in a study of blood T cells in healthy people across ages. Together with a sample-barcoded 5' primer, a J-beta primer mix was included in a second PCR lasting about 7 to 11 cycles. MiXCR, applied by TCRdb to the 5' RACE reads, yields one record per CDR3 protein. The sample records roughly 1,700,000 distinct CDR3 sequences, roughly 30% being singletons. Source material: blood. These receptors all come from a woman in her twenties or thirties in good health.

The chain uses TRBV12-5 and TRBJ1-1; the D is unclear. CDR1 is LGHNT, CDR2 FRNRAP, per germline. This CDR3 spans 14 amino acids. V was trimmed by 3 bases and J by 1 base, leaving 9 bases between them. The DNA for the CDR3 is TGTGCTAGTGGTTTTAATCTGGCGAACACTGAAGCTTTCTTT. Translating gives CASGFNLANTEAFF. The variable domain in full, completed from reference TRBV12-5 and TRBJ1-1, reads DARVTQTPRHKVTEMGQEVTMRCQPILGHNTVFWYRQTMMQGLELLAYFRNRAPLDDSGMPKDRFSAEMPDATLATLKIQPSEPRDSAVYFCASGFNLANTEAFFGQGTRLTVV.

Of note for this clonotype: One base away lies a much larger clone, so this may be a sequencing read error. The chain couples TRBV6-5 to TRBJ2-3, with TRBD2 identical over 7 bases. The V gene end was trimmed by 0 bases and the J gene end by 7 bases; junction bases not matched to a gene: 13. The CDR3 is 17 residues long. Germline CDR1 reads MNHEY; CDR2 reads SVGAGI. In DNA form, the CDR3 reads TGTGCCAGCAGTTACTCGAGGCCTAGCGGAGGCCCAAATACGCAGTATTTT. This translates into CASSYSRPSGGPNTQYF.

This chain joins TRBV14 and TRBJ1-2; 10 nucleotides line up with TRBD1. The germline V gene has CDR1 SGHDN and CDR2 FVKESK. The CDR3 contains 13 residues. The J segment lost 11 bases and the V segment lost 0 bases, leaving 3 bases of the junction unmatched. In nucleotides, the CDR3 is TGTGCCAGCAGCCAAGAGAGGACAGGGGGATACACCTTC. Protein product: CASSQERTGGYTF.

The sample holds a few counts of this clonotype. This rearrangement joins TRBV6-6 to TRBJ2-3; possibly TRBD2 for D (5 bases). CDR3 length equals 13 residues. The germline V and J ends were trimmed by 1 base and 6 bases, with 8 bases remaining between them. CDR1 MNHNY and CDR2 SVGAGI come from the germline V gene (reference sequence). The DNA for the CDR3 is TGTGCCAGCAGTTACTTGGAGGTGGATACGCAGTATTTT. Its protein product is CASSYLEVDTQYF.

The chain joins TRBV13 to TRBJ2-4; 7 nucleotides line up with TRBD2. The junction had 13 bases not matched to a gene; V was cut back by 2 bases and J by 0 bases. There are 19 residues in the CDR3. CDR1 and CDR2 from the germline V gene are PRHDT and FYEKMQ (reference sequence). CDR3 residues: CASSLSLLQRELAKNIQYF. The CDR3 bases are TGTGCCAGCAGCTTAAGCCTCCTCCAGCGGGAACTAGCCAAAAACATTCAGTACTTC.

This clonotype was seen a handful of times. This CDR3 reads CASSQRRCYEQYF. In nucleotides, the CDR3 is TGTGCCAGCAGCCAAAGACGGTGCTACGAGCAGTACTTC. This chain uses TRBV14 with TRBJ2-4; no clear D gene. The last part of the DNA fits TRBJ2-7 better; the J call may be wrong. The CDR3 extends over 13 amino acids. From germline, CDR1 is SGHDN and CDR2 FVKESK.

The V and J genes are TRBV5-1 and TRBJ2-3; D may be TRBD2 (6 bases). Germline values: CDR1 SGHRS, CDR2 YFSETQ. The CDR3 consists of 18 residues. The germline V and J ends were trimmed by 0 bases and 0 bases, with 17 bases remaining between them. The CDR3 loop is CASSLGGTSFWSTDTQYF. CDR3 nucleotide sequence: TGCGCCAGCAGCTTGGGGGGGACTTCCTTTTGGAGCACAGATACGCAGTATTTT.

The chain combines TRBV5-1 with TRBJ2-3, with D uncertain. V lost 0 bases and J 4 bases, leaving 15 bases between the germline ends. The CDR3 consists of 16 residues. Germline loops: CDR1 SGHRS, CDR2 YFSETQ. In nucleotides, the CDR3 is TGCGCCAGCAGCTTGGCGGCGGCCACGGACGCAGATACGCAGTATTTT. It codes for CASSLAAATDADTQYF.